Below are 21 T cell receptor beta chains sequenced from a single sample in a study of blood T cells in healthy people across ages. The second PCR ran about 6 to 11 cycles with a sample-barcoded 5' primer and J-beta primers. TCRdb used MiXCR to reprocess the 5' RACE reads, holding one entry per CDR3 protein. The sample lists 750,000 to 950,000 distinct CDR3 sequences, 20% to 30% seen once, with 3% in the top ten. These sequences were also reported in another study, on T cells of mothers and their children.

What was sequenced was blood. The receptors derive from a boy between 10 and 17 years old in good health.

In the case of this clonotype: This may arise from a read error, as a much more abundant clone is one base away. The V and J genes are TRBV20-1 and TRBJ2-5; the D is unclear. Trimming left V 7 bases short and J 11 bases short, with 23 bases between. Germline lookup yields CDR1 DFQATT and CDR2 SNEGSKA (reference sequence). There are 13 residues in the CDR3. The CDR3 loop reads CSVPDGQSYKQYF. The CDR3 region has the DNA TGCAGTGTTCCCGACGGCCAGTCCTACAAGCAGTACTTC.

The chain recombines TRBV29-1 with TRBJ1-4; D is ambiguous. The CDR3 has 11 residues. Germline CDR1 SQVTM, CDR2 ANQGSEA. CDR3 protein: CSSWAGEKLFF. The CDR3 DNA is TGCAGTAGCTGGGCGGGGGAAAAACTGTTTTTT.

The chain carries TRBV12-3 or TRBV12-4 and TRBJ2-5; no clear D gene. The CDR3 runs 14 residues. The V end lost 9 bases, the J end lost 3 bases, and 17 bases lay between the germline ends. CDR3 DNA sequence: TGTGCCAGTCTAGGGTTGTGGGATGAAGAGACCCAGTACTTC. As protein: CASLGLWDEETQYF.

The chain uses TRBV13 and TRBJ1-6; TRBD1 agrees at 10 bases. The CDR3 runs 18 residues. Germline V CDR1 and CDR2: PRHDT, FYEKMQ (reference sequence). V lost 0 bases to trimming and J lost 5 bases; unmatched junction nucleotides: 7. DNA of the CDR3: TGTGCCAGCAGCTTAGGCCGGGACAGGGGCGCCAATAATTCACCCCTCCACTTT. This sequence encodes CASSLGRDRGANNSPLHF.

This clonotype appeared a few times. The V call is TRBV30, the J call TRBJ1-5; possibly TRBD1 for D (5 bases). Germline V gives CDR1 GTSNPN, CDR2 SVGIG (reference sequence). The CDR3 extends over 13 amino acids. With 4 bases removed from V and 0 bases from J, the gap between germline ends came to 7 bases. CDR3 in DNA: TGTGCCTGGACAGGGAATAGCAATCAGCCCCAGCATTTT. Residues: CAWTGNSNQPQHF.

The chain has TRBV3-1 and TRBJ1-6; no reliable D call. V was cut by 1 base and J by 0 bases, with 10 bases left in between. CDR1 is LGHDT, CDR2 YNNKEL, per germline (reference sequence). The CDR3 runs to 17 residues. The CDR3: CASSQGKQSSYNSPLHF. In nucleotides, the CDR3 is TGTGCCAGCAGCCAAGGGAAGCAAAGCTCCTATAATTCACCCCTCCACTTT.

This clonotype was counted between two and nine times. The chain uses TRBV29-1 and TRBJ2-7; a weak D match, TRBD1 (6 bases). Germline loops: CDR1 SQVTM, CDR2 ANQGSEA. V gave up 6 bases and J gave up 3 bases, with 15 bases separating them. CDR3 size: 13 residues. The CDR3 loop reads CSVARQEYYEQYF. The CDR3 bases are TGCAGCGTCGCCCGACAGGAGTACTACGAGCAGTACTTC.

There are a few counts of this clonotype. The chain links TRBV5-1 to TRBJ1-4; D is possibly TRBD1 (6 bases). Trimming took 1 base from V and 7 from J, leaving 26 bases between them. Germline V gene sequence: CDR1 SGHRS, CDR2 YFSETQ. This CDR3 has 19 residues. The DNA for the CDR3 is TGCGCCAGCAGCTTGTACCCGAGCGGACAGAGGACTGATCGTGAAAAACTGTTTTTT. Translation: CASSLYPSGQRTDREKLFF.

With respect to this clonotype: One junction end disagrees with the germline gene, perhaps due to a read error. The chain links TRBV3-1 to TRBJ2-1; 7 bases align to TRBD1. This CDR3 is built from 21 residues. CDR1 is LGHDT and CDR2 is YNNKEL in the germline V gene (reference sequence). In DNA, the CDR3 is TGTGCCAGCAGCCAAGATCTGGGGTCGAGGGGGCCCAGTACCTCCTACAATGAGCAGCTCTTC. Translating it yields CASSQDLGSRGPSTSYNEQLF.

This clonotype was recorded a few times. The J gene is TRBJ2-3, the V gene TRBV29-1; D unclear. The V end lost 6 bases, the J end lost 0 bases, and 16 bases lay between the germline ends. Germline CDR1 and CDR2: SQVTM and ANQGSEA. CDR3 length equals 15 residues. The CDR3 bases are TGCAGCGTCGCTAACATCGTGTCTAGCACAGATACGCAGTATTTT. Amino acid sequence: CSVANIVSSTDTQYF.

This clonotype was observed a few times. The chain recombines TRBV7-3 with TRBJ2-1, with 10 bases lining up with TRBD1. Germline V gene lookup returns CDR1 SGHTA and CDR2 FQGTGA. The CDR3 totals 15 residues. V lost 5 bases and J lost 5; bases outside the gene matches: 6. This CDR3 reads CASSVLGTGDNEQFF. For the CDR3, the DNA is TGTGCCAGCAGCGTCCTCGGGACAGGGGACAATGAGCAGTTCTTC.

This chain connects TRBV6-4 to TRBJ1-5, with 8 bases aligning to TRBD1. Germline assignment: CDR1 MRHNA and CDR2 SNTAGT. CDR3 length equals 13 residues. The J segment lost 11 bases and the V segment lost 7 bases, leaving 10 bases of the junction unmatched. CDR3 sequence: CASTSRTGPSQHF. CDR3 nucleotides: TGTGCCAGCACCTCGAGGACAGGGCCATCCCAGCATTTT.

Points on this clonotype: This may stem from a read error, because a much larger clone lies one nucleotide away. The chain carries TRBV6-1 and TRBJ2-5; D call uncertain. V was trimmed by 6 bases and J by 6 bases, leaving 5 bases between them. The V gene's germline CDR1 is MNHNS and CDR2 SASEGT. The CDR3 contains 10 residues. DNA for the CDR3: TGTGCCAGCAGGGTGAAGACCCAGTACTTC. Its translation: CASRVKTQYF.

This clonotype was seen only a few times. The chain carries TRBV3-1 and TRBJ1-5; 7 positions match TRBD1. Germline CDR1 LGHDT, CDR2 YNNKEL (reference sequence). The V gene end was trimmed by 4 bases and the J gene end by 9 bases; junction bases not matched to a gene: 12. This CDR3 contains 15 residues. The CDR3 here is CASSPRQGTPGPQHF. CDR3 DNA: TGTGCCAGCAGCCCCCGACAGGGCACCCCCGGGCCCCAGCATTTT.

This clonotype was picked up a small number of times. The chain couples TRBV25-1 to TRBJ1-6; no clear D gene. CDR1 and CDR2 from the germline V gene are MGHDK and SYGVNS. The CDR3 consists of 13 residues. V lost 4 bases and J 6 bases, leaving 7 bases between the germline ends. The chain's CDR3 is CASSGLSNSPLHF. In nucleotides, the CDR3 is TGTGCCAGCAGTGGTTTGAGTAATTCACCCCTCCACTTT.

This clonotype was detected a few times. In DNA, the CDR3 is TGTGCCAGCAGTTCCCCGGGAGTCTACGAGCAGTACTTC. Amino acid sequence: CASSSPGVYEQYF. V gene TRBV6-5 combines with J gene TRBJ2-5; TRBD2 is a possible D gene (6 bases). The DNA end favors TRBJ2-7, so the J call may be wrong. This CDR3 contains 13 residues. Germline values: CDR1 MNHEY, CDR2 SVGAGI.

The J gene is TRBJ2-1, the V gene TRBV2, with TRBD1 matching 8 bases. The V gene end was trimmed by 6 bases and the J gene end by 7 bases; junction bases not matched to a gene: 5. Germline V gives CDR1 SNHLY, CDR2 FYNNEI. The CDR3 length is 13 residues. The CDR3 here is CASRRQGSNEQFF. CDR3 coding DNA: TGTGCCAGCAGAAGACAGGGGTCGAATGAGCAGTTCTTC.

This clonotype has only a few counts. The CDR3 loop reads CASSLLSSEANIQYF. CDR3 nucleotides: TGTGCCAGCAGTTTATTGTCTAGCGAGGCGAACATTCAGTACTTC. V is TRBV12-3 or TRBV12-4 and J is TRBJ2-4; possible D gene TRBD2, 6 bases. The V gene lost 2 bases and the J gene lost 7 bases, with 15 bases spanning the gap. The CDR3 runs to 15 residues.

This clonotype was seen a few times. The gene calls are TRBV28 and TRBJ1-5; TRBD1 matches 10 bases. The V segment lost 5 bases and the J segment 6 bases; nucleotides outside the gene matches: 10. Germline CDR1 MDHEN, CDR2 SYDVKM. The CDR3 is made up of 16 amino acids. CDR3 sequence reads: CASSPATTGGFQPQHF. The CDR3 DNA is TGTGCCAGCAGTCCTGCGACGACAGGGGGCTTTCAGCCCCAGCATTTT.

The gene calls are TRBV18 and TRBJ2-7; the match to TRBD1 covers 7 bases. Germline V gene lookup returns CDR1 KGHSH and CDR2 LQKENI. J lost 1 base, V lost 4 bases, and 4 bases had no gene match. CDR3 length equals 14 residues. The CDR3 DNA reads TGTGCCAGCTCACGACGGGACAGATCCTACGAGCAGTACTTC. Protein product: CASSRRDRSYEQYF.

The chain carries TRBV7-3 and TRBJ2-3; 11 bases match TRBD2. After removal of 5 bases from V and 4 bases from J, the junction contained 8 bases not matched to a gene. The germline V gene encodes CDR1 SGHTA and CDR2 FQGTGA. This CDR3 is built from 16 residues. CDR3 protein: CASSPSSGGYADTQYF. The CDR3 DNA reads TGTGCCAGCAGCCCTTCTAGCGGGGGGTATGCAGATACGCAGTATTTT.